This T cell receptor (beta chain) was found in a study of T-cell memory formation after mild COVID-19. The CDR3 spans 15 residues. The germline V gene encodes CDR1 SGHRS and CDR2 YFSETQ. V dropped 0 bases and J dropped 7 bases, with 14 bases sitting between them. Each CDR3 protein is one row after TCRdb ran MiXCR on the 5' RACE reads. The sample lists about 350,000 distinct CDR3 sequences; roughly 13% were seen once. V and J are TRBV5-1 and TRBJ1-3; D might be TRBD1 (6 bases). The source is a man younger than 30 who had mild COVID-19 (a few samples of this study predate the infection). Cell type and time point are not known. Sequences were obtained from PBMCs or a T cell subset sorted from them (not recorded which). The CDR3 sequence: CASSLAPAGENTIYF. In nucleotides, the CDR3 is TGCGCCAGCAGCTTGGCCCCGGCAGGGGAGAACACCATATATTTT.